Here is one T cell receptor (beta chain) with its context. This sample is part of a study of PD-1 blockade in mismatch repair-deficient tumors. TCRdb's table, derived via immunoSEQ multiplex PCR, lists solely in-frame clones and lacks some. The profile covers tens of thousands of clones, with 65% to 85% appearing a single time and just over 2.5% taken by the ten largest. Trimming at V came to 8 bases and at J to 4 bases, leaving 8 bases not matched to a gene. The CDR3 totals 16 residues. CDR1 and CDR2 from the germline V gene are ENHRY and SYGVKD. The chain joins TRBV10-3 to TRBJ2-6, with 10 bases aligning to TRBD1. This sequence originates from an adult with mismatch repair-deficient cancer. The source material was peripheral blood, sampled 12 weeks after starting pembrolizumab. CDR3 sequence reads: CAIFGTGAVGANVLTF. CDR3 DNA sequence: TGTGCCATCTTCGGGACAGGGGCGGTGGGGGCCAACGTCCTGACTTTC.